This T cell receptor beta chain was found in a study of siplizumab effects on memory and regulatory T cells. TCRdb's copy holds only in-frame clones and misses some; the assay was immunoSEQ multiplex PCR. The sample includes more than 85,000 clones, approximately 94% of them seen just once. Germline CDR1 reads LNHDA; CDR2 reads SQIVND (reference sequence). The CDR3 loop spans 14 amino acids. J gave up 4 bases and V 6 bases, and 5 bases lay outside the gene matches. Material for sequencing was CD4+ T cells sorted from blood. The V and J genes are TRBV19 and TRBJ2-1, with 8 bases that match TRBD1. This TCR derives from a human donor in good health. The CDR3 bases are TGTGCCAGTAGGGACAGGGAGGTTTACAATGAGCAGTTCTTC. Its translation is CASRDREVYNEQFF.